These 10 T cell receptor beta chains were all obtained from the same sample, sequenced in a study of stem cell transplantation in POMP-related autoinflammatory disease. Using immunoSEQ multiplex PCR, the repertoire was profiled, and TCRdb retains in-frame clones only, with some absent. Here the sample spans roughly 7,000 clones, 75% to 90% being singletons. Sequenced input: a CXCR5-defined cell subset from PBMCs. These receptors came from a human donor in good health.

The rearrangement joins TRBV2 to TRBJ1-3; D unclear. V shed 6 bases and J shed 0 bases, with 9 bases lying between them. The germline gives CDR1 SNHLY, CDR2 FYNNEI. The CDR3 loop spans 14 amino acids. DNA of the CDR3: TGTGCCAGCAGGTCGGGTCTCTCTGGAAACACCATATATTTT. This sequence encodes CASRSGLSGNTIYF.

The chain couples TRBV5-1 to TRBJ1-1, with a tentative D call TRBD1 (6 bases). The germline V and J ends were trimmed by 0 bases and 4 bases, with 22 bases remaining between them. The CDR3 extends over 18 amino acids. Germline values: CDR1 SGHRS, CDR2 YFSETQ. The CDR3 region is CASSLEFGGAPLGTEAFF. The CDR3 nucleotides read TGCGCCAGCAGCTTGGAATTCGGGGGGGCCCCTCTGGGCACTGAAGCTTTCTTT.

The rearrangement links TRBV5-5 to TRBJ2-7, with 7 positions matching TRBD1. Germline V lookup: CDR1 SGHKS, CDR2 YYEKEE (reference sequence). J was trimmed by 2 bases and V by 0 bases; bases with no gene match: 5. This CDR3 is 15 amino acids long. DNA of the CDR3: TGTGCCAGCAGCTTGGGACAGGGTTCGACCTACGAGCAGTACTTC. This sequence encodes CASSLGQGSTYEQYF. Full variable domain (remainder filled in from reference TRBV5-5 and TRBJ2-7): DAGVTQSPTHLIKTRGQQVTLRCSPISGHKSVSWYQQVLGQGPQFIFQYYEKEERGRGNFPDRFSARQFPNYSSELNVNALLLGDSALYLCASSLGQGSTYEQYFGPGTRLTVT.

The J gene is TRBJ1-2, the V gene TRBV7-2; 9 nucleotides align to TRBD1. This CDR3 is 14 amino acids long. V shed 5 bases, J shed 2 bases, and the junction held 3 bases outside the gene matches. CDR1 and CDR2 from the germline V gene are SGHTA and FQGNSA. The CDR3: CASSRGTGNYGYTF. The DNA of the CDR3 is TGTGCCAGCAGCCGAGGGACAGGGAACTATGGCTACACCTTC.

The rearrangement joins TRBV4-3 to TRBJ1-6, with 12 bases identical to TRBD1. V lost 4 bases and J lost 10; bases outside the gene matches: 8. The CDR3 has 16 amino acids. Germline V gene lookup returns CDR1 LGHNA and CDR2 YSLEER. CDR3 nucleotides: TGCGCCAGCAGCCCGAAGGGGACAGGGGGCACGTCACCCCTCCACTTT. Its protein product is CASSPKGTGGTSPLHF.

The J gene is TRBJ1-2, the V gene TRBV7-3; D uncertain. Germline-derived CDR1 and CDR2 are SGHTA and FQGTGA. The CDR3 is made up of 13 amino acids. The V gene lost 5 bases and the J gene lost 7 bases, with 14 bases spanning the gap. In DNA form, the CDR3 reads TGTGCCAGCAGCCTATCCACAGAGGTTGGCTACACCTTC. Its translation: CASSLSTEVGYTF.

This rearrangement joins TRBV25-1 to TRBJ1-3; D remains ambiguous. This CDR3 has 14 residues. CDR1 MGHDK and CDR2 SYGVNS come from the germline V gene. V was pared by 3 bases and J by 0 bases, with 6 bases between. CDR3 region: CASSEERSGNTIYF. The CDR3 nucleotides read TGTGCCAGCAGTGAGGAACGCTCTGGAAACACCATATATTTT.

This CDR3 reads CASSWTGGTEAFF. The CDR3 nucleotides are TGTGCCAGCAGCTGGACAGGGGGCACTGAAGCTTTCTTT. The rearrangement uses TRBV5-6 and TRBJ1-1; 10 bases map to TRBD1. This CDR3 is 13 amino acids long. Trimming at V came to 3 bases and at J to 4 bases, leaving 0 bases not matched to a gene. Germline values: CDR1 SGHDT, CDR2 YYEEEE.

CDR3 DNA: TGTGCCAGCAGCACGAACCGGGACAGGGGTGGCTACACCTTC. As protein: CASSTNRDRGGYTF. The chain couples TRBV5-4 to TRBJ1-2, with 10 bases lining up with TRBD1. CDR1 and CDR2 (germline): SGHNT, YYREEE (reference sequence). The CDR3 is 14 residues long. Trimming removed 4 bases from V and 7 bases from J; junction bases left unmatched: 7.

This chain uses TRBV5-1 with TRBJ2-7, with TRBD1 matching 9 bases. The ends lost 5 bases at V and 6 bases at J; junction bases unmatched: 15. There are 16 residues in the CDR3. CDR1 and CDR2 (germline): SGHRS, YFSETQ. The CDR3 DNA is TGCGCCAGCAGATCCGGGACAGGGCAACGACGGGTCGAGCAGTACTTC. As protein: CASRSGTGQRRVEQYF.